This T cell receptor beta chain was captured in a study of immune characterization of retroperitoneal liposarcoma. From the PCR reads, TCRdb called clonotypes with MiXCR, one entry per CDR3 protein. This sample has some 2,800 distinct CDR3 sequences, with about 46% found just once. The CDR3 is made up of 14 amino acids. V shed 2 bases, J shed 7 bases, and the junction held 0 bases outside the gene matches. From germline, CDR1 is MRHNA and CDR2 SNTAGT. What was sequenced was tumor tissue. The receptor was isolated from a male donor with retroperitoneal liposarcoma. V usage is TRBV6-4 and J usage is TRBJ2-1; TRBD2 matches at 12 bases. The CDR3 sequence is CASSDGTSGNEQFF. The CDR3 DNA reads TGTGCCAGCAGTGACGGGACTAGCGGGAATGAGCAGTTCTTC.